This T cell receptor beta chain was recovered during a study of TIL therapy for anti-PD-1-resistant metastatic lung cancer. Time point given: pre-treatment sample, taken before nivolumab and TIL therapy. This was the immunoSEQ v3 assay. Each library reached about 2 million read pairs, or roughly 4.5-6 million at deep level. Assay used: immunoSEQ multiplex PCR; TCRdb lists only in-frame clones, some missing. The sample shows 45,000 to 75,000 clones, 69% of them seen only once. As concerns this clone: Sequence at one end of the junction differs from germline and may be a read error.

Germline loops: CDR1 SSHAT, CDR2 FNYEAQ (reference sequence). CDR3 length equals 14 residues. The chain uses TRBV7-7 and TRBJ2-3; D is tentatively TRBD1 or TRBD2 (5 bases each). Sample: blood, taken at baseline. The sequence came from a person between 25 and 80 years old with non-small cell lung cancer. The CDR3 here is CASSFGGFEDTQYF. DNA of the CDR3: TGTGCTAGCAGCTTTGGGGGATTCGAGGATACGCAGTATTTT. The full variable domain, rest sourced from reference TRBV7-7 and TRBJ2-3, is GAGVSQSPRYKVTKRGQDVTLRCDPISSHATLYWYQQALGQGPEFLTYFNYEAQPDKSGLPSDRFSAERPEGSISTLTIQRTEQRDSAMYRCASSFGGFEDTQYFGPGTRLTVL.